This T cell receptor (beta chain) was retrieved from a study of identical twins. Regarding the study as a whole: In beta out-of-frame sequences, the excess sharing between twins was weaker. The study reached conclusions through statistical analysis that was cross-sectional, not following the same donors. Partly confounded zero-insertion analyses could result from invariant MAIT and iNKT cells.

TCRdb re-called the 5' RACE reads through MiXCR, storing one row per CDR3 protein. The sample lists about 100,000 distinct CDR3 sequences, under 7% occurring once. This clonotype was detected many times. Its target is unknown. Donors uniformly comprised healthy Caucasians. The germline V gene has CDR1 MGHDK and CDR2 SYGVNS. The junction had 15 bases not matched to a gene; V was cut back by 5 bases and J by 8 bases. This CDR3 has 16 amino acids. The sequence came from a woman in her 50s in good health. The chain combines TRBV25-1 with TRBJ2-1; 7 bases match TRBD2. The sample consisted of memory T cells sorted from blood. This CDR3 reads CASSTLVAGSRDEQFF. In DNA form, the CDR3 reads TGTGCCAGCAGTACCCTGGTAGCGGGCAGTCGGGATGAGCAGTTCTTC.